Below, 29 T cell receptor beta chains from the same sample are listed, as sequenced in a study of blood T cell repertoires in COVID-19. Clones were read by immunoSEQ multiplex PCR, and TCRdb kept only the in-frame ones, dropping some. The sample has about 140,000 clones; around 83% are singletons. The material sequenced was peripheral blood. The origin of the receptors is a man aged 60 to 75 with active or convalescent COVID-19.

This chain connects TRBV5-8 to TRBJ1-1; TRBD1 matches 7 bases. V lost 0 bases and J lost 2; bases outside the gene matches: 1. CDR3 length equals 14 residues. Germline V gene data show CDR1 as SGHTS and CDR2 as YDEGEE. CDR3 protein: CASSLDRGNTEAFF. The CDR3 DNA sequence: TGTGCCAGCAGCTTGGACAGGGGAAACACTGAAGCTTTCTTT.

The V gene is TRBV13, the J gene TRBJ1-1; 8 positions match TRBD1. CDR1 and CDR2 (germline): PRHDT, FYEKMQ (reference sequence). CDR3 length: 14 residues. The junction had 2 bases not matched to a gene; V was cut back by 1 base and J by 4 bases. For the CDR3, the DNA is TGTGCCAGCAGCTTAGACAGGGGGGGCACTGAAGCTTTCTTT. It encodes CASSLDRGGTEAFF.

The rearrangement uses TRBV29-1 and TRBJ1-1; TRBD1 matches at 8 bases. V lost 7 bases to trimming and J lost 11 bases; unmatched junction nucleotides: 12. The CDR3 has 12 residues. The germline gives CDR1 SQVTM, CDR2 ANQGSEA. The CDR3 spells CSATTDRVRAFF. The DNA for the CDR3 is TGCAGCGCCACGACGGACAGGGTTAGGGCTTTCTTT.

The CDR3 here is CSVGQNSGNTIYF. The CDR3 coding sequence is TGCAGCGTTGGACAGAACTCTGGAAACACCATATATTTT. J is TRBJ1-3 and V is TRBV29-1, with a weak D call TRBD1 (5 bases). The germline V and J ends were trimmed by 4 bases and 0 bases, with 7 bases remaining between them. There are 13 residues in the CDR3. CDR1 and CDR2 (germline): SQVTM, ANQGSEA.

This chain joins TRBV25-1 and TRBJ1-5; possibly TRBD1 for D (6 bases). The length of the CDR3 is 16 residues. CDR1 and CDR2 (germline): MGHDK, SYGVNS. V was pared by 1 base and J by 2 bases, with 12 bases between. The CDR3 region has the DNA TGTGCCAGCAGTGAATCGGGGGGCTCAGGCAATCAGCCCCAGCATTTT. This sequence encodes CASSESGGSGNQPQHF.

The V and J genes are TRBV14 and TRBJ2-5; TRBD2 agrees at 12 bases. Germline CDR1 reads SGHDN; CDR2 reads FVKESK. V gave up 8 bases and J gave up 4 bases; unmatched junction bases: 5. The CDR3 loop spans 14 amino acids. DNA of the CDR3: TGTGCCAGCGGACTAGCGGGATATCGAGAGACCCAGTACTTC. This sequence encodes CASGLAGYRETQYF.

V is TRBV5-4 and J is TRBJ1-1; D might be TRBD1 (6 bases). Trimming removed 1 base from V and 5 bases from J, with 6 bases in between. Germline V gene sequence: CDR1 SGHNT, CDR2 YYREEE (reference sequence). The CDR3 sequence is 12 residues long. The CDR3 nucleotides read TGTGCCAGCAGCTTGACAGGGACTGAAGCTTTCTTT. Its protein product is CASSLTGTEAFF.

This chain joins TRBV3-1 (or the pseudogene TRBV3-2) and TRBJ2-3; 9 nucleotides align to TRBD2. CDR3 size: 14 residues. Germline values: CDR1 LGHDT, CDR2 YNNKEL (reference sequence). With 1 base clipped from V and 4 bases from J, the junction kept 0 bases outside the gene matches. For the CDR3, the DNA is TGTGCCAGCAGCCAAGGGACTAGCGCAGATACGCAGTATTTT. This sequence encodes CASSQGTSADTQYF.

In its sample, this clone was seen a few times. The rearrangement uses TRBV24-1 and TRBJ2-3; 16 bases match TRBD2. The V segment lost 1 base and the J segment 4 bases; nucleotides outside the gene matches: 10. The CDR3 loop spans 20 amino acids. Looked up from germline, CDR1 is KGHDR and CDR2 is SFDVKD. The CDR3 nucleotides are TGTGCCACCAGTGATTTCCCCCAACTTGGGACTAGCGGGAGGGCAGATACGCAGTATTTT. Its protein is CATSDFPQLGTSGRADTQYF.

The chain uses TRBV6-5 and TRBJ1-5; D is unresolved. Germline lookup yields CDR1 MNHEY and CDR2 SVGAGI. The CDR3 spans 12 residues. V was pared by 6 bases and J by 6 bases, with 9 bases between. The CDR3 reads CASSPGSQPQHF. The CDR3 DNA sequence: TGTGCCAGCAGCCCGGGATCTCAGCCCCAGCATTTT.

This clone has only a few counts. J is TRBJ2-7 and V is TRBV6-5; the match to TRBD2 covers 9 bases. CDR3 size: 16 residues. CDR1 and CDR2 (germline): MNHEY, SVGAGI. Trimming took 0 bases from V and 1 from J; bases not matched to a gene: 4. This CDR3 reads CASSYSLAGASYEQYV. The DNA for the CDR3 is TGTGCCAGCAGTTACTCATTAGCGGGAGCTTCCTACGAGCAGTACGTC.

The gene calls are TRBV15 and TRBJ2-5; 13 positions match TRBD2. With V trimmed by 0 bases and J by 2 bases, 3 bases remained unmatched. The germline V gene has CDR1 LNHNV and CDR2 YYDKDF (reference sequence). The CDR3 has 17 amino acids. The CDR3 DNA reads as TGTGCCACCAGCAGAGATGGACTAGCGGGAGAACAAGAGACCCAGTACTTC. As protein: CATSRDGLAGEQETQYF.

The rearrangement joins TRBV7-8 to TRBJ2-1; 13 positions match TRBD2. After removal of 5 bases from V and 7 bases from J, the junction contained 8 bases not matched to a gene. CDR1 and CDR2 from the germline V gene are SGHVS and FQNEAQ. CDR3 size: 16 residues. Written as DNA, the CDR3 is TGTGCCAGCAGCAAGGGACTAGCGGGGTCCTCTAATGAGCAGTTCTTC. Encoded protein: CASSKGLAGSSNEQFF. The full variable domain, rest sourced from reference TRBV7-8 and TRBJ2-1, is GAGVSQSPRYKVAKRGQDVALRCDPISGHVSLFWYQQALGQGPEFLTYFQNEAQLDKSGLPSDRFFAERPEGSVSTLKIQRTQQEDSAVYLCASSKGLAGSSNEQFFGPGTRLTVL.

V gene TRBV6-2 or TRBV6-3 combines with J gene TRBJ2-3; the match to TRBD2 covers 7 bases. Germline CDR1 is MNHEY and CDR2 is SVGEGT. This CDR3 contains 14 residues. After removal of 5 bases from V and 0 bases from J, the junction contained 2 bases not matched to a gene. CDR3: CASSPAGSTDTQYF. The CDR3 nucleotides are TGTGCCAGCAGTCCAGCGGGAAGCACAGATACGCAGTATTTT.

J is TRBJ1-1 and V is TRBV29-1; D is ambiguous. With 4 bases removed from V and 4 bases from J, the gap between germline ends came to 4 bases. The CDR3 consists of 10 residues. The germline V gene encodes CDR1 SQVTM and CDR2 ANQGSEA. Written as DNA, the CDR3 is TGCAGCGTTGTGAGCACTGAAGCTTTCTTT. Residues: CSVVSTEAFF. The full variable domain, completed using reference TRBV29-1 and TRBJ1-1, is SAVISQKPSRDICQRGTSLTIQCQVDSQVTMMFWYRQQPGQSLTLIATANQGSEATYESGFVIDKFPISRPNLTFSTLTVSNMSPEDSSIYLCSVVSTEAFFGQGTRLTVV.

V is TRBV30 and J is TRBJ1-6; TRBD1 aligns across 8 bases. Germline V gene lookup returns CDR1 GTSNPN and CDR2 SVGIG (reference sequence). The V segment lost 2 bases and the J segment 10 bases; nucleotides outside the gene matches: 10. The CDR3 spans 15 residues. As DNA, the CDR3 is TGTGCCTGGAGTCTTCCGGGACAGGTGGGGTCACCCCTCCACTTT. Translation gives CAWSLPGQVGSPLHF.

This chain links TRBV14 with TRBJ1-2, with TRBD1 as a possible D gene (6 bases). V was trimmed by 0 bases and J by 14 bases, leaving 16 bases between them. The CDR3 spans 13 residues. Germline V lookup: CDR1 SGHDN, CDR2 FVKESK. The CDR3 nucleotides are TGTGCCAGCAGCCAAGAGATCGTAACAGGGAGAACCTTC. It codes for CASSQEIVTGRTF.

The chain recombines TRBV9 with TRBJ2-1; D is possibly TRBD1 (6 bases). Between the trimmed V and J ends, which lost 4 bases and 0 bases, there was a span of 26 bases. CDR1 is SGDLS and CDR2 is YYNGEE in the germline V gene. CDR3 length equals 20 residues. CDR3: CASSYQKDSPKRSSYNEQFF. CDR3 in DNA: TGTGCCAGCAGCTACCAAAAGGACAGCCCTAAACGCAGCTCCTACAATGAGCAGTTCTTC.

The chain's CDR3 is CASSLGTGRNSPLHF. In nucleotides, the CDR3 is TGCGCCAGCAGCTTGGGGACAGGGCGGAATTCACCCCTCCACTTT. The V call is TRBV5-1, the J call TRBJ1-6, with 8 bases lining up with TRBD1. The CDR3 loop spans 15 amino acids. The V gene end was trimmed by 0 bases and the J gene end by 7 bases; junction bases not matched to a gene: 3. Germline lookup yields CDR1 SGHRS and CDR2 YFSETQ.

The CDR3 DNA is TGTGCCAGCAGTACCGCCCCCGGAGCGTCAGATACGCAGTATTTT. As protein: CASSTAPGASDTQYF. The rearrangement uses TRBV27 and TRBJ2-3, with no clear D. Per germline, CDR1 MNHEY and CDR2 SMNVEV (reference sequence). The V end lost 5 bases, the J end lost 4 bases, and 16 bases lay between the germline ends. The CDR3 spans 15 residues.

The gene calls are TRBV11-2 and TRBJ1-2; 7 bases align to TRBD1. The germline gives CDR1 SGHAT, CDR2 FQNNGV. This CDR3 is 18 amino acids long. The ends lost 1 base at V and 5 bases at J; junction bases unmatched: 16. This CDR3 reads CASSLVYRVGRTGYGYTF. The CDR3 nucleotides read TGTGCCAGCAGCTTAGTCTACAGGGTCGGTCGGACAGGATATGGCTACACCTTC. The whole variable domain, filled in from reference TRBV11-2 and TRBJ1-2, reads EAGVAQSPRYKIIEKRQSVAFWCNPISGHATLYWYQQILGQGPKLLIQFQNNGVVDDSQLPKDRFSAERLKGVDSTLKIQPAKLEDSAVYLCASSLVYRVGRTGYGYTFGSGTRLTVV.

V usage is TRBV18 and J usage is TRBJ1-3; D is uncertain. V was trimmed by 0 bases and J by 0 bases, leaving 6 bases between them. CDR1 and CDR2 from the germline V gene are KGHSH and LQKENI. The CDR3 totals 15 residues. CDR3 coding DNA: TGTGCCAGCTCACCACCCCTTCTCTCTGGAAACACCATATATTTT. Translating it yields CASSPPLLSGNTIYF. The whole variable domain, remainder taken from reference TRBV18 and TRBJ1-3, is NAGVMQNPRHLVRRRGQEARLRCSPMKGHSHVYWYRQLPEEGLKFMVYLQKENIIDESGMPKERFSAEFPKEGPSILRIQQVVRGDSAAYFCASSPPLLSGNTIYFGEGSWLTVV.

This clone was found once. The genes are TRBV30 and TRBJ1-2; D unresolved. With 3 bases removed from V and 4 bases from J, the gap between germline ends came to 9 bases. From germline, CDR1 is GTSNPN and CDR2 SVGIG (reference sequence). This CDR3 is built from 12 residues. The CDR3 spells CAWSGDIYGYTF. The CDR3 DNA sequence: TGTGCCTGGAGCGGAGATATCTATGGCTACACCTTC. The variable domain in full, completed from reference TRBV30 and TRBJ1-2, reads SQTIHQWPATLVQPVGSPLSLECTVEGTSNPNLYWYRQAAGRGLQLLFYSVGIGQISSEVPQNLSASRPQDRQFILSSKKLLLSDSGFYLCAWSGDIYGYTFGSGTRLTVV.

This clone was seen more than once but under ten times. The V gene is TRBV19, the J gene TRBJ2-7; D is possibly TRBD1 (6 bases). CDR3 length equals 13 residues. The germline V gene has CDR1 LNHDA and CDR2 SQIVND (reference sequence). V dropped 5 bases and J dropped 4 bases, with 12 bases sitting between them. The CDR3 reads CASSHRTDYEQYF. DNA for the CDR3: TGTGCCAGTAGTCATCGGACAGATTACGAGCAGTACTTC.

The genes are TRBV5-5 and TRBJ2-7, with D uncertain. V shed 3 bases and J shed 4 bases, with 17 bases lying between them. Germline CDR1 SGHKS, CDR2 YYEKEE (reference sequence). The CDR3 has 15 amino acids. CDR3 sequence: CASSSLSGLEYEQYV. The CDR3 coding sequence is TGTGCCAGCAGCTCCCTTTCAGGTCTTGAGTACGAGCAGTACGTC.

The chain uses TRBV19 and TRBJ2-2; 10 nucleotides align to TRBD2. CDR3 size: 18 residues. Germline values: CDR1 LNHDA, CDR2 SQIVND (reference sequence). V trimming: 6 bases; J trimming: 4 bases; junction bases outside the gene matches: 14. CDR3 nucleotides: TGTGCCAGTAGAGGATACGGTGGAGCGGGAGGGAGCACCGGGGAGCTGTTTTTT. Translated, it gives CASRGYGGAGGSTGELFF.

DNA of the CDR3: TGCGCCAGCAGCCGCATACAGGGTGAGTCCTATAATTCACCCCTCCACTTT. This gives the protein CASSRIQGESYNSPLHF. This chain connects TRBV4-3 to TRBJ1-6; tentative D call: TRBD1 (6 bases). CDR3 length: 17 amino acids. V lost 4 bases, J lost 1 base, and 14 bases lay in between. In germline, CDR1 is LGHNA, CDR2 YSLEER.

The chain joins TRBV29-1 to TRBJ2-7, with D uncertain. Germline values: CDR1 SQVTM, CDR2 ANQGSEA. Trimming pared 6 bases from V and 4 bases from J, leaving 10 bases between. The CDR3 totals 11 residues. CDR3 in amino acids: CSVLDLYEQYF. CDR3 coding DNA: TGCAGCGTCCTAGACTTGTACGAGCAGTACTTC.

The chain recombines TRBV9 with TRBJ2-3; tentative D call: TRBD1 (5 bases). The CDR3 totals 13 residues. V was pared by 3 bases and J by 5 bases, with 10 bases between. Per the germline V gene, CDR1 is SGDLS and CDR2 is YYNGEE. The CDR3, as DNA: TGTGCCAGCAGCGAGGGGTCAAGAGATACGCAGTATTTT. Translating gives CASSEGSRDTQYF.